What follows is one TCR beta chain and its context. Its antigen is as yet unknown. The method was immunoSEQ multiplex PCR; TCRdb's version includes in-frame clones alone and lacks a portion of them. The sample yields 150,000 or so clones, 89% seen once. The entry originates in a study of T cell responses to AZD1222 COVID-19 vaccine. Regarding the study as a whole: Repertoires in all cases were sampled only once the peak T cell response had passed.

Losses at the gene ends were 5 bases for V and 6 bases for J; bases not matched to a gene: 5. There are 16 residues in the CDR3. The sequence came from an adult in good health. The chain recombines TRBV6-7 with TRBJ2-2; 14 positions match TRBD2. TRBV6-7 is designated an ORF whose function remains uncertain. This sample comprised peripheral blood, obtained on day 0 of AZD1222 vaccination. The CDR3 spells CASSTGLAGASGELFF. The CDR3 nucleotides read TGTGCCAGCAGTACGGGACTAGCGGGGGCATCCGGGGAGCTGTTTTTT.